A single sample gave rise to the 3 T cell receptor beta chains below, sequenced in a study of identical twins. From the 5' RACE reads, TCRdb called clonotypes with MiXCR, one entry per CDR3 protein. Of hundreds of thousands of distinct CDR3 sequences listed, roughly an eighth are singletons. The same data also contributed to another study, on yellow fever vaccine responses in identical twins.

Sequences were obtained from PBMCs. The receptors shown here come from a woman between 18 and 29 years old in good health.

The CDR3 coding sequence is TGTGCCACCAGTGAGACACTAGCGGGAGCTGGAGATACGCAGTATTTT. Protein: CATSETLAGAGDTQYF. J is TRBJ2-3 and V is TRBV24-1; 11 bases align to TRBD2. With 4 bases clipped from V and 5 bases from J, the junction kept 7 bases outside the gene matches. The CDR3 length is 16 residues. Germline V gene sequence: CDR1 KGHDR, CDR2 SFDVKD.

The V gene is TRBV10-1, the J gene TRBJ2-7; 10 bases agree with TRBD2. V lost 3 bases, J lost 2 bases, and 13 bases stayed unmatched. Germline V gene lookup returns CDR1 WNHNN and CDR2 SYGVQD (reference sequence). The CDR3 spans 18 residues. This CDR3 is CASSEFRKLAGIPYEQYV. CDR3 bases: TGCGCCAGCAGTGAATTCAGGAAACTAGCGGGGATCCCCTACGAGCAGTACGTC.

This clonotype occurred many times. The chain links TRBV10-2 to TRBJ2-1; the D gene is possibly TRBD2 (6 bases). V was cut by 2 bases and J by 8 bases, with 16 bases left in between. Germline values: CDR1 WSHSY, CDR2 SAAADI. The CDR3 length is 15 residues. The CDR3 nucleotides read TGCGCCAGCAGTGAGCTAGCGCTAGCCCACCATGAGCAGTTCTTC. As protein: CASSELALAHHEQFF.